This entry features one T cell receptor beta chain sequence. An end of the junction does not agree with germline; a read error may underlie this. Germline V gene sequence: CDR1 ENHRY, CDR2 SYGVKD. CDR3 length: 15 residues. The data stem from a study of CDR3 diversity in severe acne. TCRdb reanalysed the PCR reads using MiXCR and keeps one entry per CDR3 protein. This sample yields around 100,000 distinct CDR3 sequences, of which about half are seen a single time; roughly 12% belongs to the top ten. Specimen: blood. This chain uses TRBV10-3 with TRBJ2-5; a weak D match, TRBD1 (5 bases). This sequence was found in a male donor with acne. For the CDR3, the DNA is TGTGCCAGCAGTTACTCGAGGCCAGGGTTTGAGACCCAGTACTTC. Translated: CASSYSRPGFETQYF.